The sequence of this T cell receptor (beta chain) was determined in a study of blood T cell repertoires in COVID-19. Assay: immunoSEQ multiplex PCR; the TCRdb copy retains only in-frame clones and omits some. The sample holds about 88,000 clones, approximately 90% seen once. What was sequenced was peripheral blood. This TCR was sampled from a male donor with acute or convalescent COVID-19.

The CDR3 DNA reads TGTGCCAGCTCACCACAGCAGGCTTCAATGGGCTACGAGCAGTACTTC. As protein: CASSPQQASMGYEQYF. The genes are TRBV18 and TRBJ2-7, with D uncertain. Germline V gives CDR1 KGHSH, CDR2 LQKENI. V was clipped by 1 base and J by 3 bases, with 16 bases between them. This CDR3 comprises 16 residues.